This passage covers 25 T cell receptor beta chains from one sample sequenced in a study of T cell responses to AZD1222 COVID-19 vaccine. The method was immunoSEQ multiplex PCR; TCRdb's version includes in-frame clones alone and lacks a portion of them. The top ten hold approximately 3% of the sample, which has approximately 160,000 clones, about nine tenths seen once. The sample consisted of peripheral blood, taken on day 0 of AZD1222 vaccination. These receptors were obtained from an adult in good health.

This sequence joins TRBV25-1 and TRBJ1-2; D unclear. Germline CDR1 MGHDK, CDR2 SYGVNS. The CDR3 has 13 residues. V was clipped by 3 bases and J by 6 bases, with 11 bases between them. The CDR3, as DNA: TGTGCCAGCAGTGAGGCAGTCTCCCATGGCTACACCTTC. Protein sequence: CASSEAVSHGYTF.

The V and J genes are TRBV30 and TRBJ1-2, with 7 bases identical to TRBD1. Germline loops: CDR1 GTSNPN, CDR2 SVGIG (reference sequence). The CDR3 length is 16 residues. V lost 7 bases to trimming and J lost 4 bases; unmatched junction nucleotides: 18. The CDR3 DNA sequence: TGTGCCTTCACAAGTCCAGGGGGACAGCCGAGCTATGGCTACACCTTC. Translating gives CAFTSPGGQPSYGYTF.

This chain connects TRBV6-5 to TRBJ1-1; the match to TRBD1 covers 8 bases. Losses at the gene ends were 5 bases for V and 1 base for J; bases not matched to a gene: 6. CDR1 and CDR2 (germline): MNHEY, SVGAGI. This CDR3 spans 15 amino acids. In DNA form, the CDR3 reads TGTGCCAGCAGTCATGACAGGGGACCGAACACTGAAGCTTTCTTT. Its translation is CASSHDRGPNTEAFF.

This clone came up once. This chain links TRBV2 with TRBJ1-1; no definite D call. The germline V gene encodes CDR1 SNHLY and CDR2 FYNNEI. Deletions cut 6 bases from V and 7 bases from J, with 12 bases between. The CDR3 extends over 12 amino acids. The DNA of the CDR3 is TGTGCCAGCAGGCGGACTGTCGGTGAAGCTTTCTTT. Translated: CASRRTVGEAFF.

The rearrangement links TRBV25-1 to TRBJ1-5; 10 bases agree with TRBD1. This CDR3 contains 14 residues. V lost 3 bases and J lost 6; bases outside the gene matches: 2. The germline gives CDR1 MGHDK, CDR2 SYGVNS. CDR3 region: CASSETGGRQPQHF. The CDR3 bases are TGTGCCAGCAGTGAGACAGGGGGCCGTCAGCCCCAGCATTTT.

The V and J genes are TRBV5-8 and TRBJ2-2; 7 bases align to TRBD1. The V gene's germline CDR1 is SGHTS and CDR2 YDEGEE. Trimming removed 0 bases from V and 1 base from J; junction bases left unmatched: 6. This CDR3 spans 17 amino acids. The CDR3: CASSLGSGQRNTGELFF. In nucleotides, the CDR3 is TGTGCCAGCAGCTTGGGATCGGGACAGAGGAACACCGGGGAGCTGTTTTTT.

The rearrangement links TRBV6-5 to TRBJ1-5; TRBD1 matches at 9 bases. The CDR3 runs 14 residues. The germline gives CDR1 MNHEY, CDR2 SVGAGI. V lost 6 bases and J lost 6; bases outside the gene matches: 6. The CDR3 region has the DNA TGTGCCAGCAGCGGGACAGGGAGTGTTCAGCCCCAGCATTTT. Translation gives CASSGTGSVQPQHF.

The chain recombines TRBV7-2 with TRBJ2-7, with D perhaps TRBD2 (6 bases). The germline V gene encodes CDR1 SGHTA and CDR2 FQGNSA. The CDR3 covers 15 residues. V was shortened by 8 bases and J by 3 bases, with 20 bases between the two germline ends. The CDR3 loop is CASRLLGSGGYEQYF. The CDR3 DNA reads as TGTGCCAGCCGGCTGCTGGGGTCCGGGGGCTACGAGCAGTACTTC.

The chain is built from TRBV4-1 and TRBJ1-2; D not resolved. The ends were cut back, 3 bases at V and 7 bases at J, with 6 bases in the middle. Looked up from germline, CDR1 is MGHRA and CDR2 is YSYEKL. The length of the CDR3 is 11 residues. The CDR3 nucleotides are TGCGCCAGCAGCCACCGGGTTGGCTACACCTTC. Amino acid sequence: CASSHRVGYTF.

This clone was observed once. This chain uses TRBV19 with TRBJ1-5, with TRBD1 identical over 7 bases. Germline values: CDR1 LNHDA, CDR2 SQIVND (reference sequence). The ends lost 4 bases at V and 3 bases at J; junction bases unmatched: 9. This CDR3 has 16 amino acids. The CDR3: CASSNSYRGPNQPQHF. For the CDR3, the DNA is TGTGCCAGTAGTAACTCCTACAGGGGTCCCAATCAGCCCCAGCATTTT.

This rearrangement joins TRBV11-3 to TRBJ2-1, with D possibly matching TRBD2 (5 bases). The CDR3 is 15 amino acids. Trimming cost V 5 bases and J 5 bases, with 16 bases left between them. Germline-derived CDR1 and CDR2 are SGHNT and YENEEA. The CDR3 nucleotides are TGTGCCAGCAGCCAAACCCCGGGGTTCCACAATGAGCAGTTCTTC. Its protein is CASSQTPGFHNEQFF.

The chain uses TRBV2 and TRBJ1-1, with a tentative D call TRBD1 (5 bases). The V end was cut by 7 bases, the J end by 3 bases, with 12 bases between. Germline CDR1 SNHLY, CDR2 FYNNEI. The CDR3 contains 13 residues. The CDR3 DNA sequence: TGTGCCAGCATGACAGAATCCGACACTGAAGCTTTCTTT. This encodes CASMTESDTEAFF.

This chain links TRBV29-1 with TRBJ2-3; D possibly corresponds to TRBD1 (6 bases). There are 13 residues in the CDR3. The germline V and J ends were trimmed by 7 bases and 1 base, with 12 bases remaining between them. The germline CDR1 and CDR2 sequences are SQVTM and ANQGSEA. The CDR3, as DNA: TGCAGCGCCGTAGCAGGGGGCACAGATACGCAGTATTTT. This gives the protein CSAVAGGTDTQYF.

The V and J genes are TRBV9 and TRBJ2-1; 10 bases map to TRBD1. V trimming: 3 bases; J trimming: 8 bases; junction bases outside the gene matches: 5. Germline loops: CDR1 SGDLS, CDR2 YYNGEE. The CDR3 runs to 14 residues. The CDR3 sequence: CASSADRGSDEQFF. CDR3 DNA: TGTGCCAGCAGCGCGGACAGGGGGAGTGATGAGCAGTTCTTC.

This clone has only one observation. This CDR3 reads CASSFTGGGTDTQYF. For the CDR3, the DNA is TGCGCCAGCAGCTTCACAGGGGGCGGTACAGATACGCAGTATTTT. The genes are TRBV5-1 and TRBJ2-3; 9 positions agree with TRBD1. V shed 2 bases and J 3 bases; nucleotides not matched to a gene: 4. The CDR3 has 15 amino acids. Germline assignment: CDR1 SGHRS and CDR2 YFSETQ.

This clone was seen just once. The chain uses TRBV9 and TRBJ1-1, with 10 bases matching TRBD1. Germline lookup yields CDR1 SGDLS and CDR2 YYNGEE. There are 15 residues in the CDR3. V was clipped by 4 bases and J by 2 bases; unmatched bases: 5. This chain's CDR3 is CASSPWTGGNTEAFF. The CDR3 region has the DNA TGTGCCAGCAGCCCGTGGACAGGGGGTAACACTGAAGCTTTCTTT.

Only one count was recorded for this clone. J is TRBJ2-1 and V is TRBV20-1, with D maybe TRBD1 (5 bases). CDR3 size: 14 residues. Trimming took off 3 bases at V and 2 bases at J, with 11 bases between the two ends. CDR1 is DFQATT, CDR2 SNEGSKA, per germline (reference sequence). The CDR3 here is CSASWGGPYNEQFF. DNA of the CDR3: TGCAGTGCTAGTTGGGGCGGACCCTACAATGAGCAGTTCTTC.

Details on this clone: One end of the junction varies from germline; a read error may be responsible. The V call is TRBV7-7, the J call TRBJ2-5; tentative D call: TRBD1 (5 bases). The germline V gene has CDR1 SSHAT and CDR2 FNYEAQ (reference sequence). The CDR3 covers 15 residues. The CDR3 protein is CASSLARGLRETQYF. CDR3 in DNA: TGTGCTAGCAGCTTAGCTAGGGGCCTTCGGGAGACCCAGTACTTC.

The rearrangement links TRBV4-1 to TRBJ2-1; 7 positions match TRBD2. Germline CDR1 and CDR2: MGHRA and YSYEKL. Losses at the gene ends were 5 bases for V and 5 bases for J; bases not matched to a gene: 9. The CDR3 contains 15 residues. The CDR3 DNA reads TGCGCCAGCAGCTTAAGCGGGGTAGCGGACAATGAGCAGTTCTTC. It codes for CASSLSGVADNEQFF.

The V call is TRBV6-2 or TRBV6-3, the J call TRBJ1-3; tentative D call: TRBD1 (5 bases). The CDR3 is 18 amino acids. Germline V gene data show CDR1 as MNHEY and CDR2 as SVGEGT. The germline V and J ends were trimmed by 2 bases and 3 bases, with 20 bases remaining between them. The chain's CDR3 is CASSYDWETESFGNTIYF. The CDR3, as DNA: TGTGCCAGCAGTTACGATTGGGAGACAGAAAGCTTTGGAAACACCATATATTTT.

The chain links TRBV7-3 to TRBJ2-5; 9 bases match TRBD2. CDR1 SGHTA and CDR2 FQGTGA come from the germline V gene. The CDR3 totals 15 residues. Trimming at V came to 2 bases and at J to 4 bases, leaving 5 bases not matched to a gene. The CDR3 spells CASSLGGGARETQYF. The CDR3 DNA reads as TGTGCCAGCAGCTTAGGCGGGGGGGCCCGAGAGACCCAGTACTTC.

As DNA, the CDR3 is TGTGCCAGTAGTAACGGGGGGACCTACGAGCAGTACTTC. Translated: CASSNGGTYEQYF. The chain couples TRBV19 to TRBJ2-7; 7 bases agree with TRBD2. Germline-derived CDR1 and CDR2 are LNHDA and SQIVND (reference sequence). The CDR3 length is 13 residues. V lost 4 bases, J lost 2 bases, and 2 bases stayed unmatched. The full variable domain, in which reference TRBV19 and TRBJ2-7 provide the parts outside the CDR3, is DGGITQSPKYLFRKEGQNVTLSCEQNLNHDAMYWYRQDPGQGLRLIYYSQIVNDFQKGDIAEGYSVSREKKESFPLTVTSAQKNPTAFYLCASSNGGTYEQYFGPGTRLTVT.

The chain has TRBV5-1 and TRBJ1-5; D call uncertain. V dropped 3 bases and J dropped 3 bases, with 13 bases sitting between them. CDR3 size: 15 residues. The germline V gene encodes CDR1 SGHRS and CDR2 YFSETQ. CDR3 coding DNA: TGCGCCAGCAGCTCGGGGTTAGCGGCCAATCAGCCCCAGCATTTT. It encodes CASSSGLAANQPQHF.

This chain links TRBV27 with TRBJ1-2, with 11 bases matching TRBD1. Per germline, CDR1 MNHEY and CDR2 SMNVEV (reference sequence). The V gene end was trimmed by 0 bases and the J gene end by 3 bases; junction bases not matched to a gene: 3. CDR3 length: 16 amino acids. The CDR3 loop is CASSLSRTGGDYGYTF. For the CDR3, the DNA is TGTGCCAGCAGTTTATCAAGGACAGGGGGCGACTATGGCTACACCTTC.

This chain uses TRBV12-5 with TRBJ1-5; D gene uncertain. The CDR3 consists of 10 residues. CDR1 is LGHNT and CDR2 is FRNRAP in the germline V gene. Trimming took off 9 bases at V and 7 bases at J, with 7 bases between the two ends. CDR3 in amino acids: CARPIQPQHF. CDR3 bases: TGTGCTAGGCCTATACAGCCCCAGCATTTT.